This T cell receptor beta chain emerged from a study of T cells in Graves' hyperthyroidism and ophthalmopathy (dated by TCRdb to the late 2010s). General notes on the study: Peripheral blood was sampled at the time of initial diagnosis, prior to any treatment. After blood sampling, hyperthyroidism patients were treated with methimazole at a starting dose of 30 mg daily, and ophthalmopathy patients were treated with high-dose intravenous methylprednisolone. To identify distinguishing TCR V-J signatures, a discovery cohort of around 98 patients was used, comprising 43 with Graves' ophthalmopathy and around 57 with stable Graves' hyperthyroidism. TCR Vbeta CDR3 sequencing of 135 peripheral blood samples (around 45 ophthalmopathy, about 74 hyperthyroidism and approximately 17 progressor patients) is reported in the paper. Prospective prediction of ophthalmopathy was tested in an independent validation cohort consisting of roughly 19 hyperthyroidism patients and some 17 patients who later progressed to ophthalmopathy. The approximately 90 discovery patients were randomly split 7:3 into training and test sets. In addition, the study compared T-cell repertoires in thyroid tissue and in blood from about 6 Graves' hyperthyroidism patients. Here is what the overall study found, with its caveats: During validation, the model predicted progression to ophthalmopathy a median of around 6 months ahead of onset, with almost 71% sensitivity and around 72% specificity. Blood samples also contained most of the expanded thyroid clonotypes (frequency above 0.001), which suggests that blood repertoires may reflect thyroid immune responses. Sample size was not statistically predetermined, and investigators were not blinded to group allocation. In cross-validation, a model built on a 13 V-J signature told ophthalmopathy apart from stable hyperthyroidism with 87.88% sensitivity and roughly 81% specificity, and in testing the same model reached 80%/75%.

This clonotype was recorded many times. The specificity of this receptor is unknown. Base qualities were left out, and no much larger clone turns up one base away. The TCR beta CDR3 regions were amplified from the RNA transcripts. For the first round of RT-PCR on the TCR CDR3, the HTBI primer set was used together with the Qiagen OneStep RT-PCR kit. The libraries were constructed in a second round of multiplex PCR and then size-selected and purified. Sequencing of the libraries was done on an Illumina HiSeq2000 using paired-end 100 bp reads. Regarding the original processing steps: SOAPnuke was used to process the raw data, throwing out any read that contained adapters or uncalled bases, had a mean Phred below 15, or lacked an exact constant-primer or identifier match. High-quality paired reads were merged with COPE v1.2.5, and unique nucleotide sequences were defined as clonotypes. MiTCR v1.1 was used to align the clonotypes against IMGT TRBV, TRBD and TRBJ reference segments. Only V-J combinations with frequency above 0.0001, covering about 99% of repertoires, were analysed. A TCS score was defined as the ratio between F50 (clonal expansion) and ExV (chaos), using BLOSUM62-based TCRdist between CDR3 peptides within each V-J. Welch's t-statistics and random forest reduced 500 to 550 V-J features to around 14, which were used in a naive Bayes classifier (R e1071). TCRdb passed the public sequencing reads through fastp at Q25 and MiXCR, retaining productive beta sequences. Records with the same CDR3 protein are collapsed into one entry carrying the most frequent genes and DNA. TCRdb's processing, not the authors', yielded these V and J calls. This sample is represented by hundreds of thousands of distinct CDR3 sequences; about 14% of them were singletons. About 13% of the sample is held by the ten biggest clonotypes.

Ophthalmopathy patients had moderately to severely active disease, Clinical Activity Score of at least 3, NOSPECS grade of at least 4, and duration under 3 months. Any patient with an uncontrolled infection, another autoimmune disease, pregnancy or lactation was excluded. Diagnoses were based on clinical symptoms, serum thyroxine and TRAb, thyroid ultrasound and orbital computed tomography. PBMCs were separated from roughly 10 ml of fresh peripheral blood using Ficoll-Paque density gradient centrifugation. Trizol reagent was used to extract total RNA, and RNA quality was then checked on an Agilent 2100 Bioanalyzer. The sequenced material came from blood. The clonotype was recovered from a man aged 18 to 35 with Graves' ophthalmopathy.

The CDR3 protein is CASSPNRGNTEAFF. The sequence in DNA is TGTGCCAGCAGCCCGAACAGGGGGAACACTGAAGCTTTCTTT. The sequence is built from TRBV3-1 and TRBJ1-1, and 7 junction bases match TRBD1. The CDR3 starts with the cysteine, ends with the phenylalanine, and has 14 residues. Left in the record is the CDR3 DNA by itself, 42 bases read in frame from the first base. V trim: 4 bases; J trim: 1 base; unmatched bases: 3. Taken from the germline V gene (reference sequence), the CDR1 and CDR2 loops are LGHDT and YNNKEL.